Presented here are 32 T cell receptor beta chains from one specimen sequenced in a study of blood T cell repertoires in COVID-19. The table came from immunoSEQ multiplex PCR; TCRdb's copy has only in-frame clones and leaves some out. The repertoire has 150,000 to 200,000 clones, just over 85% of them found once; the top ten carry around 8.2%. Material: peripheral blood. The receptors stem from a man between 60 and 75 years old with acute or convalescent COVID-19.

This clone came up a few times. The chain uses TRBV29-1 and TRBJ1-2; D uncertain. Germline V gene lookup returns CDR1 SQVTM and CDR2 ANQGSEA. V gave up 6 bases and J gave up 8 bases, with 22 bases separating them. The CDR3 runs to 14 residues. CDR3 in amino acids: CSVDRQLAAGGYTF. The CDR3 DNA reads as TGCAGCGTCGACCGACAACTCGCTGCGGGAGGCTACACCTTC.

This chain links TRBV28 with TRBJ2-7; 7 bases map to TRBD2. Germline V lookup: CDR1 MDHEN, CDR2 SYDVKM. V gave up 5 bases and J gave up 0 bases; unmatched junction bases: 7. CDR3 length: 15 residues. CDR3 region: CASSPGTTYSYEQYF. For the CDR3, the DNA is TGTGCCAGCAGTCCTGGGACTACATACTCCTACGAGCAGTACTTC.

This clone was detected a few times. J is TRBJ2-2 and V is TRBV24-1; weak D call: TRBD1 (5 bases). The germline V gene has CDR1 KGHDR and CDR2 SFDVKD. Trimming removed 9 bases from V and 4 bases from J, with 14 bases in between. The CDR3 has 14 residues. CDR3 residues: CATSSAGSTGELFF. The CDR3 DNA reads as TGTGCCACCTCTTCTGCAGGGTCCACCGGGGAGCTGTTTTTT.

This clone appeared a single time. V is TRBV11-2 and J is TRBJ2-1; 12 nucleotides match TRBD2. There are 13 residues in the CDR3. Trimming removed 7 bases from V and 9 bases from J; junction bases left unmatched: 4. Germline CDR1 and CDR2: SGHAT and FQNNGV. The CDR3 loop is CASTKLAGGEQFF. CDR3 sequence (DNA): TGTGCCAGCACCAAACTAGCGGGGGGTGAGCAGTTCTTC.

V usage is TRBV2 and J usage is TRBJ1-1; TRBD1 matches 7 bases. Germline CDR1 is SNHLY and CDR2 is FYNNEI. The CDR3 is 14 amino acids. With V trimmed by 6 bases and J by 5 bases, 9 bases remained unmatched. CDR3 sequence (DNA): TGTGCCAGCAGAGGCCAGGGGGACGGGACTGAAGCTTTCTTT. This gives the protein CASRGQGDGTEAFF.

Here the CDR3 DNA reads TGTGCCAGCAGTTTGCGGCTTTCACAGGGGAGCACTGAAGCTTTCTTT. It specifies CASSLRLSQGSTEAFF. This rearrangement joins TRBV28 to TRBJ1-1; 7 bases are shared with TRBD1. Trimming cost V 3 bases and J 4 bases; bases outside gene matches: 11. Germline values: CDR1 MDHEN, CDR2 SYDVKM. The CDR3 is 16 residues long.

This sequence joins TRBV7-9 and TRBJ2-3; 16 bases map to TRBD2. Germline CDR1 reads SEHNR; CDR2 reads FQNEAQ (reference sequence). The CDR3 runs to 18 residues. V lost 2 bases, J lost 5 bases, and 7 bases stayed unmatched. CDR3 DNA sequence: TGTGCCAGCAGCTTACTGGGACTAGCGGGAGGGATTAAAGATACGCAGTATTTT. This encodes CASSLLGLAGGIKDTQYF.

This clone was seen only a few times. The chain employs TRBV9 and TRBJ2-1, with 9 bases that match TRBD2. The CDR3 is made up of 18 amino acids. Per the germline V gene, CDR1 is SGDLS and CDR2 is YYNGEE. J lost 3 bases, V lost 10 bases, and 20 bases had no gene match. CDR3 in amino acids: CAAALPAASGTYYNEQFF. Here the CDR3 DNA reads TGTGCCGCAGCCCTCCCTGCGGCTAGCGGGACCTACTACAATGAGCAGTTCTTC.

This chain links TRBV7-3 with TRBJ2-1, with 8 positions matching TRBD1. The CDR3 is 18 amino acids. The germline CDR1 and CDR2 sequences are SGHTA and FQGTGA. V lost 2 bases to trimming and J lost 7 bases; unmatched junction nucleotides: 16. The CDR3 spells CASSLVGSRQGAWNEQFF. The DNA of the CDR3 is TGTGCCAGCAGCTTAGTTGGGTCGCGGCAGGGGGCTTGGAATGAGCAGTTCTTC.

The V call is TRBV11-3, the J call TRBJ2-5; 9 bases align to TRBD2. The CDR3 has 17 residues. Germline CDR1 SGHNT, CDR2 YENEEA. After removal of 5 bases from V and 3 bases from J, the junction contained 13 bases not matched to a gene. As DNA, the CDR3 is TGTGCCAGCAGCCATAGTAGCGGGAGTGGGGAGAAAGAGACCCAGTACTTC. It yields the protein CASSHSSGSGEKETQYF.

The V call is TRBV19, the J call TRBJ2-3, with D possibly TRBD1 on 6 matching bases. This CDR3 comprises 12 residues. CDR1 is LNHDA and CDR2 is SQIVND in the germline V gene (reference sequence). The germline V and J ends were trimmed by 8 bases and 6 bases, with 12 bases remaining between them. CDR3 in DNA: TGTGCCAGTGGTACAGGGTCCGATACGCAGTATTTT. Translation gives CASGTGSDTQYF.

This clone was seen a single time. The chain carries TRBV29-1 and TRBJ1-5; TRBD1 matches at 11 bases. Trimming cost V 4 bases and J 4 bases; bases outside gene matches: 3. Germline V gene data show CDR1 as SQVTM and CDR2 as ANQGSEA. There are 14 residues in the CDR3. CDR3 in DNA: TGCAGCGTTGCGGACAGGGGGCAAAATCAGCCCCAGCATTTT. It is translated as CSVADRGQNQPQHF.

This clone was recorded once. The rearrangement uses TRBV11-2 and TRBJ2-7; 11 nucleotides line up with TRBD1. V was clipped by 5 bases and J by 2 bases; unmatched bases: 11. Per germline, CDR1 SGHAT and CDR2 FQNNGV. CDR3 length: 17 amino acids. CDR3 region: CASSPLKDRGRPYEQYF. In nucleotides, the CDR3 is TGTGCCAGCAGCCCCCTTAAGGACAGGGGGCGGCCCTACGAGCAGTACTTC.

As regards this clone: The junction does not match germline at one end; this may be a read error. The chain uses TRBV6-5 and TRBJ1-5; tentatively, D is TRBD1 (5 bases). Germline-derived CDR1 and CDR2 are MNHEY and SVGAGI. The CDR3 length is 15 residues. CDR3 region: CASRPDRGINEPQHF. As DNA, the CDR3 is TGTGCCAGCAGGCCTGACAGAGGAATCAATGAGCCCCAGCATTTT.

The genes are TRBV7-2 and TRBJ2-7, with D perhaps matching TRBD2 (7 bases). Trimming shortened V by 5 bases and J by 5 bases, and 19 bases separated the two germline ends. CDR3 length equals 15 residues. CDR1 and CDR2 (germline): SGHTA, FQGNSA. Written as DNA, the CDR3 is TGTGCCAGCAGCCTCAAGGGGGGCGGGAGTGACGAGCAGTACTTC. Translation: CASSLKGGGSDEQYF.

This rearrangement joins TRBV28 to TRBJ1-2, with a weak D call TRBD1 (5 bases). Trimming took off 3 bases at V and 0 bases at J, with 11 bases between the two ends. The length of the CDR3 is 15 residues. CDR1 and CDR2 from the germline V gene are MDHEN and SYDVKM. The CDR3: CASSFWQGPNYGYTF. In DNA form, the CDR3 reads TGTGCCAGCAGTTTCTGGCAGGGCCCTAACTATGGCTACACCTTC.

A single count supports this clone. Here the CDR3 DNA reads TGTGCCGCTACCGGGGAAGGCTCCTATAATTCACCCCTCCACTTT. Translated: CAATGEGSYNSPLHF. The chain employs TRBV24-1 and TRBJ1-6; D unresolved. Germline CDR1 is KGHDR and CDR2 is SFDVKD. The ends were cut back, 12 bases at V and 0 bases at J, with 14 bases in the middle. The CDR3 spans 15 residues.

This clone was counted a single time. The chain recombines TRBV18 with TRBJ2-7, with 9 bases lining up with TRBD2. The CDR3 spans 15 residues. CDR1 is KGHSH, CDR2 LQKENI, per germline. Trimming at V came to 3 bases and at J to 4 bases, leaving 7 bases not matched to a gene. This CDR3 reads CASSPAGGGGYEQYF. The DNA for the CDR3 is TGTGCCAGCTCACCCGCGGGAGGGGGCGGGTACGAGCAGTACTTC.

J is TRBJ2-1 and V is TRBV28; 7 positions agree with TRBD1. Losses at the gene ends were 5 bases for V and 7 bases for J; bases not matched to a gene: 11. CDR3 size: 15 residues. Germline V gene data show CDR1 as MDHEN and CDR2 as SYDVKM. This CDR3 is CASSLTGSRRNEQFF. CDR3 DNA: TGTGCCAGCAGTCTGACAGGGTCGAGACGGAATGAGCAGTTCTTC.

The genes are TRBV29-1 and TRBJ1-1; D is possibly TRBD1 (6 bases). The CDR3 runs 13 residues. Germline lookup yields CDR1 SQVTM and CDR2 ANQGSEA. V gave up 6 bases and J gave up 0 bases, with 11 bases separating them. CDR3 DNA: TGCAGCGTCGGAGACAGGATGAACACTGAAGCTTTCTTT. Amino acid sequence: CSVGDRMNTEAFF.

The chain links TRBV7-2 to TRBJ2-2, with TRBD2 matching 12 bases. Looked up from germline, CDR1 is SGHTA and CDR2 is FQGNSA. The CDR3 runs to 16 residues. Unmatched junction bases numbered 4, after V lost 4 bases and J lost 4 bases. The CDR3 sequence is CASSSGTSGRTGELFF. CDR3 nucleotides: TGTGCCAGCAGCTCCGGGACTAGCGGGCGCACCGGGGAGCTGTTTTTT.

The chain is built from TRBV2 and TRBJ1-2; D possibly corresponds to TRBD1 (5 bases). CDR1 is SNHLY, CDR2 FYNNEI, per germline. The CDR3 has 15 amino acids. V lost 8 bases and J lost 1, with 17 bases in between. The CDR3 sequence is CASGTPGAHNYGYTF. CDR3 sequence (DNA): TGTGCCAGCGGGACTCCCGGAGCCCATAACTATGGCTACACCTTC.

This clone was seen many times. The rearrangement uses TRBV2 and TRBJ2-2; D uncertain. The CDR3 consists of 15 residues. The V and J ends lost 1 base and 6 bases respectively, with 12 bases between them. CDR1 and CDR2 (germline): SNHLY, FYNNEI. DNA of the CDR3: TGTGCCAGCAGTGAAGGATCGGTAGCCCCCGGGGAGCTGTTTTTT. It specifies CASSEGSVAPGELFF.

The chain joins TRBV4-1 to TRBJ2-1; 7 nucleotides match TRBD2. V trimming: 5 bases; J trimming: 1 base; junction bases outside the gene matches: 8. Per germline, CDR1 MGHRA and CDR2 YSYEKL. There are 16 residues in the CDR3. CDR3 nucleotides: TGCGCCAGCAGCGGATATAGCGGGCCTTCCTACAATGAGCAGTTCTTC. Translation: CASSGYSGPSYNEQFF.

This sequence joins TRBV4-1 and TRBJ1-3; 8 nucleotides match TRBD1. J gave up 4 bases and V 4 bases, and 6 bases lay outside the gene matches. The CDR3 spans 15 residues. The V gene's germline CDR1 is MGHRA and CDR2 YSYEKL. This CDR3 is CASSRPTGEGNTIYF. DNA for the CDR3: TGCGCCAGCAGCCGACCGACAGGGGAAGGAAACACCATATATTTT.

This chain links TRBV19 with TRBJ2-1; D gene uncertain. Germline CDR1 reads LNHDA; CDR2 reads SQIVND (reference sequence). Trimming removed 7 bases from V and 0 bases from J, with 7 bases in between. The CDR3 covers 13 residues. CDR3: CASKQSSYNEQFF. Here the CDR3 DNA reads TGTGCCAGTAAACAGAGCTCCTACAATGAGCAGTTCTTC.

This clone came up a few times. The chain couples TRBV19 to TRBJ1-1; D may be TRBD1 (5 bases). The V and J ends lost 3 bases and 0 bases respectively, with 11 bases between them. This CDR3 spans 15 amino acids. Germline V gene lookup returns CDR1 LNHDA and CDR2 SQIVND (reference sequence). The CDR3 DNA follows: TGTGCCAGTAGTATCTTGGCAGGGATGAACACTGAAGCTTTCTTT. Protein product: CASSILAGMNTEAFF.

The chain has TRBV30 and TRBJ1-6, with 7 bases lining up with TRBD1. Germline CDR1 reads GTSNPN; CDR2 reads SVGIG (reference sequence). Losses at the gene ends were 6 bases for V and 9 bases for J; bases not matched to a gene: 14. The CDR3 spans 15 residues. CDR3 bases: TGTGCCTGCAAGGGACAGAACACGTACCGTTCACCCCTCCACTTT. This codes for CACKGQNTYRSPLHF.

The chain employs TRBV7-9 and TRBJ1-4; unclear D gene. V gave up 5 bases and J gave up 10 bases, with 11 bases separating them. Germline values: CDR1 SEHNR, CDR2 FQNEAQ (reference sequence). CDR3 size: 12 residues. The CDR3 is CASSVTSGKLFF. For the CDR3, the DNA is TGTGCCAGCAGCGTTACATCTGGAAAACTGTTTTTT.

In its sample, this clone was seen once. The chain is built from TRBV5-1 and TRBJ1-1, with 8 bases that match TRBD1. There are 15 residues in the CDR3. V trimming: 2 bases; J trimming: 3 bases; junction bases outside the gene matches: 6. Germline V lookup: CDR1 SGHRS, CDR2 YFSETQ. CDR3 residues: CASSFIGQGDTEAFF. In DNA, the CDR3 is TGCGCCAGCAGCTTCATCGGACAGGGAGACACTGAAGCTTTCTTT. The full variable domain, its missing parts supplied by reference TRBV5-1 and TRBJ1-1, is KAGVTQTPRYLIKTRGQQVTLSCSPISGHRSVSWYQQTPGQGLQFLFEYFSETQRNKGNFPGRFSGRQFSNSRSEMNVSTLELGDSALYLCASSFIGQGDTEAFFGQGTRLTVV.

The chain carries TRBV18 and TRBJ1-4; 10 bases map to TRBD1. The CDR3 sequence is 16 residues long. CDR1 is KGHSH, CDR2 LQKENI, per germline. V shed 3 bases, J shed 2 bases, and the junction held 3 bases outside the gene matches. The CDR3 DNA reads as TGTGCCAGCTCACCCCTGGACAGGGGGACTAATGAAAAACTGTTTTTT. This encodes CASSPLDRGTNEKLFF.

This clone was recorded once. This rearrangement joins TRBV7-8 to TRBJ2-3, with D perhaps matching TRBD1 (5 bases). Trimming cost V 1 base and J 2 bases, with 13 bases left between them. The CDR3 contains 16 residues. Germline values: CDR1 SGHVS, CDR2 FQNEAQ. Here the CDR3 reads CASSLGPGWVTDTQYF. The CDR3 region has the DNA TGTGCCAGCAGCTTAGGCCCAGGGTGGGTCACAGATACGCAGTATTTT.